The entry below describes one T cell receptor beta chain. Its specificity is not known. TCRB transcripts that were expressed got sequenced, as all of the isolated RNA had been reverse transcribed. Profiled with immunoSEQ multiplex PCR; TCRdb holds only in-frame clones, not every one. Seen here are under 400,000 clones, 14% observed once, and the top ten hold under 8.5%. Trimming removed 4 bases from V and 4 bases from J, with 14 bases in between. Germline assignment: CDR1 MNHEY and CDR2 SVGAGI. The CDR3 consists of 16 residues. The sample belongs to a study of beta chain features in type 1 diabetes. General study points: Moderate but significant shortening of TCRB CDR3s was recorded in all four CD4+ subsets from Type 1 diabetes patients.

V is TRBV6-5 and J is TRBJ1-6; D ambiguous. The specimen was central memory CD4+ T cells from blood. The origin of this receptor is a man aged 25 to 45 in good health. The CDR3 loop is CASSSSIRDYNSPLHF. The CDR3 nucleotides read TGTGCCAGCAGTTCGTCGATAAGGGATTATAATTCACCCCTCCACTTT.